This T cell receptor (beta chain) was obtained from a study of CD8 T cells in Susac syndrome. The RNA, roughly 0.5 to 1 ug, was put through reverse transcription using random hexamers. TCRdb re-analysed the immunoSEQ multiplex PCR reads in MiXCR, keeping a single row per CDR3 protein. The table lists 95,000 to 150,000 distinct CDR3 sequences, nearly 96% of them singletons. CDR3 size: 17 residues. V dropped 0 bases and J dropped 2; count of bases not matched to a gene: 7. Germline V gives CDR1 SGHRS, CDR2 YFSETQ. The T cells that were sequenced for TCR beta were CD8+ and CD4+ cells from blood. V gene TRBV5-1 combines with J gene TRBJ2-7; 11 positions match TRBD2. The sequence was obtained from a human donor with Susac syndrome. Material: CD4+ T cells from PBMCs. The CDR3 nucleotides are TGCGCCAGCAGCTTGGGGACTAGCGGGTTAAGTACCTACGAGCAGTACTTC. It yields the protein CASSLGTSGLSTYEQYF.